Following are 18 T cell receptor beta chains from one sample sequenced in a study of STAT3 mutations in large granular lymphocyte leukemia. Study findings and constraints: At least one immunodominant TCR beta clonotype appeared in every T-cell large granular lymphocyte leukemia patient.

Clones were sequenced by immunoSEQ multiplex PCR, and TCRdb holds only the in-frame ones, with some missing. The data hold about 42,000 clones, with roughly 81% observed a single time. These receptors' targets are unknown. What was sequenced was PBMCs. The receptors come from a human donor with T large granular lymphocyte leukemia. Some clones in this sample may be carry-over from other donors' samples.

This sequence joins TRBV11-2 and TRBJ2-7, with 10 bases lining up with TRBD2. The germline CDR1 and CDR2 sequences are SGHAT and FQNNGV. J gave up 1 base and V 5 bases, and 8 bases lay outside the gene matches. This CDR3 contains 16 residues. The CDR3 sequence is CASSPITSGESYEQYV. The CDR3 bases are TGTGCCAGCAGCCCTATTACTAGCGGGGAATCCTACGAGCAGTACGTC.

The chain recombines TRBV10-1 with TRBJ2-2; D not certain. V shed 3 bases and J shed 4 bases, with 3 bases lying between them. Germline lookup yields CDR1 WNHNN and CDR2 SYGVQD (reference sequence). This CDR3 is 12 amino acids long. CDR3 amino acids: CASSDLTGELFF. As DNA, the CDR3 is TGCGCCAGCAGTGACCTCACCGGGGAGCTGTTTTTT.

The chain combines TRBV19 with TRBJ1-5; 10 positions agree with TRBD1. After removal of 4 bases from V and 2 bases from J, the junction contained 11 bases not matched to a gene. This CDR3 comprises 18 residues. CDR1 and CDR2 from the germline V gene are LNHDA and SQIVND (reference sequence). The CDR3 loop is CASSRGTGAFSGNQPQHF. The CDR3 nucleotides are TGTGCCAGTAGTAGGGGGACAGGGGCGTTTTCGGGCAATCAGCCCCAGCATTTT.

Only one count was recorded for this clone. This rearrangement joins TRBV9 to TRBJ2-5; tentative D call: TRBD2 (6 bases). V was clipped by 0 bases and J by 4 bases, with 13 bases between them. This CDR3 spans 15 amino acids. The V gene's germline CDR1 is SGDLS and CDR2 YYNGEE. The CDR3: CASSVVGWGGETQYF. The CDR3 DNA follows: TGTGCCAGCAGCGTAGTAGGTTGGGGAGGAGAGACCCAGTACTTC.

This clone came up once. The rearrangement joins TRBV9 to TRBJ1-1; D gene ambiguous. Trimming pared 0 bases from V and 1 base from J, leaving 13 bases between. The CDR3 sequence is 16 residues long. Germline V gene sequence: CDR1 SGDLS, CDR2 YYNGEE. This CDR3 reads CASSVGSSLENTEAFF. The CDR3 bases are TGTGCCAGCAGCGTAGGCAGCTCCCTAGAGAACACTGAAGCTTTCTTT.

V is TRBV5-1 and J is TRBJ1-1; 8 bases line up with TRBD1. V was pared by 9 bases and J by 4 bases, with 11 bases of the junction left unmatched. The germline gives CDR1 SGHRS, CDR2 YFSETQ. There are 14 residues in the CDR3. DNA of the CDR3: TGCGCCACCCGGGACAGGCTCGAGGGCACTGAAGCTTTCTTT. It is translated as CATRDRLEGTEAFF.

The V gene is TRBV27, the J gene TRBJ1-4; D gene ambiguous. CDR1 and CDR2 (germline): MNHEY, SMNVEV (reference sequence). The V and J ends lost 2 bases and 6 bases respectively, with 7 bases between them. The CDR3 length is 13 residues. CDR3 amino acids: CASSLAPYEKLFF. CDR3 sequence (DNA): TGTGCCAGCAGTTTAGCACCGTATGAAAAACTGTTTTTT.

V gene TRBV5-4 combines with J gene TRBJ1-3; weak D call: TRBD1 (6 bases). CDR3 length: 18 residues. The V gene's germline CDR1 is SGHNT and CDR2 YYREEE (reference sequence). V lost 4 bases and J lost 0, with 20 bases in between. The CDR3: CASSPTAYDRNSGNTIYF. CDR3 sequence (DNA): TGTGCCAGCAGCCCGACCGCCTACGACAGGAACTCTGGAAACACCATATATTTT.

This clone was detected a few times. This CDR3 reads CARGRQGGTEAFF. The CDR3, as DNA: TGTGCCAGGGGGAGACAGGGAGGGACTGAAGCTTTCTTT. The gene calls are TRBV2 and TRBJ1-1; TRBD1 matches at 7 bases. The V gene end was trimmed by 9 bases and the J gene end by 5 bases; junction bases not matched to a gene: 9. The CDR3 length is 13 residues. The germline V gene encodes CDR1 SNHLY and CDR2 FYNNEI.

V gene TRBV28 combines with J gene TRBJ2-7, with D possibly matching TRBD1 (5 bases). This CDR3 region has 11 residues. Trimming removed 6 bases from V and 4 bases from J, with 7 bases in between. In germline, CDR1 is MDHEN, CDR2 SYDVKM. DNA of the CDR3: TGTGCCAGCAGCTCAGGGTACGAGCAGTACTTC. It encodes CASSSGYEQYF.

J is TRBJ2-1 and V is TRBV7-9; 7 nucleotides agree with TRBD1. Germline V gives CDR1 SEHNR, CDR2 FQNEAQ (reference sequence). The CDR3 has 14 amino acids. The V and J ends lost 3 bases and 7 bases, in that order; junction bases with no gene match: 6. DNA for the CDR3: TGTGCCAGCAGCTTCCGGGACAGCAATAATGAGCAGTTCTTC. It is translated as CASSFRDSNNEQFF.

V gene TRBV27 combines with J gene TRBJ2-3; D gene uncertain. Per the germline V gene, CDR1 is MNHEY and CDR2 is SMNVEV (reference sequence). This CDR3 has 15 residues. V was clipped by 2 bases and J by 3 bases, with 12 bases between them. The CDR3 coding sequence is TGTGCCAGCAGTTTACGAGGTCTCTTAACAGATACGCAGTATTTT. As protein: CASSLRGLLTDTQYF.

The chain couples TRBV4-1 to TRBJ2-2, with TRBD1 matching over 7 bases. V shed 2 bases, J shed 6 bases, and the junction held 9 bases outside the gene matches. The CDR3 loop spans 16 amino acids. CDR1 MGHRA and CDR2 YSYEKL come from the germline V gene. The CDR3 DNA reads as TGCGCCAGCAGCCAATACCGACAGGGCAGCCCCGGGGAGCTGTTTTTT. Its translation: CASSQYRQGSPGELFF.

The chain joins TRBV5-1 to TRBJ1-4; D might be TRBD1 (5 bases). The CDR3 consists of 17 residues. In germline, CDR1 is SGHRS, CDR2 YFSETQ. Trimming cost V 2 bases and J 6 bases, with 20 bases left between them. Written as DNA, the CDR3 is TGCGCCAGCAGCTTAAGTACAGGATTGGCAGGAGATGAAAAACTGTTTTTT. Its translation: CASSLSTGLAGDEKLFF.

This chain uses TRBV5-4 with TRBJ1-3; tentatively, D is TRBD1 (5 bases). The V and J ends lost 4 bases and 0 bases respectively, with 11 bases between them. The CDR3 runs to 15 residues. Per germline, CDR1 SGHNT and CDR2 YYREEE (reference sequence). This CDR3 is CASSPTDDSGNTIYF. The CDR3 region has the DNA TGTGCCAGCAGCCCGACAGACGACTCTGGAAACACCATATATTTT. Full variable domain (remainder filled in from reference TRBV5-4 and TRBJ1-3): ETGVTQSPTHLIKTRGQQVTLRCSSQSGHNTVSWYQQALGQGPQFIFQYYREEENGRGNFPPRFSGLQFPNYSSELNVNALELDDSALYLCASSPTDDSGNTIYFGEGSWLTVV.

V usage is TRBV4-2 and J usage is TRBJ2-1, with TRBD2 matching 12 bases. CDR3 length: 15 amino acids. V gave up 1 base and J gave up 7 bases; unmatched junction bases: 2. The germline V gene encodes CDR1 LGHNA and CDR2 YNFKEQ. CDR3 amino acids: CASSQGTSGVNEQFF. In DNA, the CDR3 is TGTGCCAGCAGCCAAGGGACTAGCGGGGTGAATGAGCAGTTCTTC.

The chain carries TRBV7-9 and TRBJ2-1, with a possible D match to TRBD1 (5 bases). Looked up from germline, CDR1 is SEHNR and CDR2 is FQNEAQ (reference sequence). The V end was cut by 1 base, the J end by 13 bases, with 11 bases between. The CDR3 totals 12 residues. CDR3 in amino acids: CASSLVQGSQFF. CDR3 coding DNA: TGTGCCAGCAGCTTAGTTCAGGGAAGTCAGTTCTTC.

The CDR3 DNA is TGTGCCTGGAGTGTAAGGGGGGGCCAGCCCCAGCATTTT. Amino acids: CAWSVRGGQPQHF. V usage is TRBV30 and J usage is TRBJ1-5; weak D call: TRBD1 (6 bases). The CDR3 spans 13 residues. Deletions cut 0 bases from V and 7 bases from J, with 10 bases between. Germline V gene sequence: CDR1 GTSNPN, CDR2 SVGIG (reference sequence).